A selection of T cell receptor beta chains follows, all from one sample in a study of T cell responses to AZD1222 COVID-19 vaccine. Sequenced by immunoSEQ multiplex PCR; TCRdb stores in-frame clones only, minus some. The table lists tens of thousands of clones, approximately 84% of them singletons. This sample comprised peripheral blood, obtained on day 0 of AZD1222 vaccination. Receptors originate from an adult in good health. The CDR3 runs from the conserved cysteine through the conserved F or W. A D gene is named only where the DNA matches it firmly. Size is omitted from some rows. Given values are once, few, many or a class for expanded clones.

TRBJ2-3,-,TRBV9,-,TGTGCCAGCAGCGTAGGGGGGGCCGTCAACACAGATACGCAGTATTTT,CASSVGGAVNTDTQYF
TRBJ1-2,TRBD1,TRBV6-5,-,TGTGCCAGCAGTTACGCCCACAGGGGGCGCGAATTCCGCTACACCTTC,CASSYAHRGREFRYTF
TRBJ1-2,-,TRBV7-8,-,TGTGCCAGCAGCTTAGACAGTATCCTCTATGGCTACACCTTC,CASSLDSILYGYTF
TRBJ2-1,TRBD1,TRBV3-1/TRBV3-2,-,TGTGCCAGCAGCCAAGATTGGGACAGGTCCAATGAGCAGTTCTTC,CASSQDWDRSNEQFF
TRBJ1-1,TRBD1,TRBV12-5,-,TGTGCTAGTGGTTTGCCAGGGGGCGCTTCTGAAGCTTTCTTT,CASGLPGGASEAFF
TRBJ2-1,-,TRBV7-2,-,TGTGCCAGCAGCTTAGGCTTCGGCCCCTACAATGAGCAGTTCTTC,CASSLGFGPYNEQFF
TRBJ2-2,-,TRBV28,-,TGTGCCAGCGCCGGTGGAAACACCGGGGAGCTGTTTTTT,CASAGGNTGELFF
TRBJ1-5,-,TRBV11-2,few,TGTGCCAGCAGCTTAACGGATGGGGAAAATCAGCCCCAGCATTTT,CASSLTDGENQPQHF
TRBJ1-6,TRBD1,TRBV9,-,TGTGCCAGCAGCGTATCCCCCGGGACAGAATCACCCCTCCACTTT,CASSVSPGTESPLHF
TRBJ1-1,TRBD1,TRBV6-5,-,TGTGCCAGCAAAATACAGGGGCTGAACACTGAAGCTTTCTTT,CASKIQGLNTEAFF